Reported below is one T cell receptor (beta chain). No antigen is known for it. The sample originates from a study of vaccination and CD4 T cells after COVID-19. Study-level background: Two doses of either BNT162b2 or mRNA-1273 vaccine were given to participants.

TCRdb called the PCR reads again in MiXCR, with one record for every CDR3 protein. Of approximately 17,000 distinct CDR3 sequences detected, roughly 64% appear once; the ten largest clones hold around 1.1%. The dates of positive PCR tests extended from March through December 2020 and came before the US Alpha, Beta and Delta variants. The CDR3 totals 16 residues. Germline V gene sequence: CDR1 MGHRA, CDR2 YSYEKL. V shed 0 bases and J shed 7 bases, with 18 bases lying between them. Study results and caveats: Convalescent patients had a median approximately 86% of post-vaccine SARS-CoV-2-reactive clones that were detected only after vaccination, not before it. In convalescent patients, 304 of 307 vaccine-specific clones were spike mono-reactive.

The sample in question was CD4+ T cells from blood, obtained after SARS-CoV-2 vaccination. This sequence joins TRBV4-1 and TRBJ2-5; possible D gene TRBD2, 7 bases. This clonotype was obtained from a human donor who had recovered from COVID-19. The CDR3 reads CASSQEGGAWRGTQYF. CDR3 in DNA: TGCGCCAGCAGCCAAGAAGGGGGGGCCTGGCGAGGGACCCAGTACTTC.